This record covers a single T cell receptor (beta chain). These data come from a study of blood T cells in healthy people across ages. Primers used in a second PCR of about 6 to 11 cycles were a sample-barcoded 5' primer and a J-beta primer mix. TCRdb re-called the 5' RACE reads with MiXCR, one entry per CDR3 protein. In the table there are nearly 800,000 distinct CDR3 sequences, 20% to 25% of which are singletons. The germline V gene has CDR1 MNHNY and CDR2 SVGAGI (reference sequence). CDR3 size: 15 residues. J gave up 0 bases and V 1 base, and 1 base lay outside the gene matches. This sample also belongs to another study, concerning T cells of mothers and their children.

The chain uses TRBV6-6 and TRBJ2-3; 7 nucleotides agree with TRBD1. This clonotype was sampled from a boy younger than 18 in good health. Input material: blood. The CDR3 DNA is TGTGCCAGCAGTTACTGGGACAGAAGCACAGATACGCAGTATTTT. It is translated as CASSYWDRSTDTQYF.